The 22 T cell receptor beta chains below were found in one sample sequenced in a study of glioma-infiltrating T cells. The iRepertoire nested amplicon-rescue multiplex PCR amplified TCR alpha and beta CDR3s from RNA. A single record per CDR3 protein comes from TCRdb applying MiXCR to the multiplex PCR reads. The data show some 160,000 distinct CDR3 sequences, with around 42% seen just once and 5.2% held by the top ten. Material: glioma tissue, nonneoplastic brain tissue, or PBMCs (not recorded which). All receptors derive from a human donor with low-grade glioma or glioblastoma, undergoing nonglioma brain surgery, or in good health (not recorded which).

This clonotype was observed a few times. The rearrangement uses TRBV20-1 and TRBJ2-5; the match to TRBD1 covers 8 bases. The CDR3 spans 16 residues. V lost 3 bases, J lost 5 bases, and 14 bases stayed unmatched. CDR1 is DFQATT, CDR2 SNEGSKA, per germline (reference sequence). CDR3 DNA sequence: TGCAGTGCTAGTAGCGCCGGCAGGGGGCGCGGTGAGACCCAGTACTTC. Amino acids: CSASSAGRGRGETQYF.

A note on this clonotype: Just one base apart from a much larger clone, this may be a read error. The chain is built from TRBV28 and TRBJ2-1, with a possible D match to TRBD2 (6 bases). The CDR3 loop spans 16 amino acids. In germline, CDR1 is MDHEN, CDR2 SYDVKM. The V end was cut by 4 bases, the J end by 10 bases, with 23 bases between. Here the CDR3 reads CASSSPEGPGTYEQFF. The CDR3 DNA reads as TGTGCCAGCAGTTCCCCCGAGGGGCCTGGGACTTACGAGCAGTTCTTC.

In its sample, this clonotype was seen a few times. The CDR3 end shows no conserved phenylalanine or tryptophan, and so a read error is likely. V is TRBV2 and J is TRBJ2-7, with 11 positions matching TRBD1. The ends lost 7 bases at V and 2 bases at J; junction bases unmatched: 10. This CDR3 is built from 16 residues. CDR1 SNHLY and CDR2 FYNNEI come from the germline V gene. The CDR3 loop reads CASTPLEGQGAYEQYL. The CDR3 coding sequence is TGTGCCAGCACTCCGTTAGAGGGACAGGGGGCCTACGAGCAGTACCTC.

The sample holds many counts of this clonotype. This rearrangement joins TRBV20-1 to TRBJ1-5, with unresolved D. CDR1 is DFQATT and CDR2 is SNEGSKA in the germline V gene (reference sequence). Trimming stripped 4 bases from V and 0 bases from J, with 10 bases between. The CDR3 covers 14 residues. This CDR3 is CSAKESYSNQPQHF. The CDR3 bases are TGCAGTGCTAAGGAGTCCTATAGCAATCAGCCCCAGCATTTT.

This chain links TRBV27 with TRBJ2-1; 9 bases map to TRBD2. The CDR3 is 14 amino acids. Germline-derived CDR1 and CDR2 are MNHEY and SMNVEV (reference sequence). The ends lost 2 bases at V and 13 bases at J; junction bases unmatched: 9. The CDR3 spells CASSLGSGSENQFF. Here the CDR3 DNA reads TGTGCCAGCAGTTTAGGTAGCGGGAGTGAGAACCAGTTCTTC.

This clonotype was counted ten times or more. The rearrangement links TRBV2 to TRBJ1-1; TRBD1 agrees at 9 bases. There are 14 residues in the CDR3. V was clipped by 4 bases and J by 4 bases; unmatched bases: 4. Germline CDR1 and CDR2: SNHLY and FYNNEI. CDR3 residues: CASSGDRVSTEAFF. In DNA, the CDR3 is TGTGCCAGCAGTGGGGACAGGGTTAGCACTGAAGCTTTCTTT. The full variable domain, completed using reference TRBV2 and TRBJ1-1, is EPEVTQTPSHQVTQMGQEVILRCVPISNHLYFYWYRQILGQKVEFLVSFYNNEISEKSEIFDDQFSVERPDGSNFTLKIRSTKLEDSAMYFCASSGDRVSTEAFFGQGTRLTVV.

Regarding this clonotype: An end of the junction does not agree with germline; a read error may underlie this. The chain links TRBV6-1 to TRBJ1-1, with D tentatively TRBD1 (5 bases). The V gene's germline CDR1 is MNHNS and CDR2 SASEGT. CDR3 length: 14 amino acids. This CDR3 reads CARRGRARNTESFF. The DNA of the CDR3 is TGTGCCAGAAGGGGACGGGCCCGGAACACTGAATCTTTCTTT.

Remarks on this clonotype: Since the CDR3 does not end with the conserved phenylalanine or tryptophan, this likely comes from a read error. J is TRBJ1-2 and V is TRBV4-1; no firm D call. V lost 1 base to trimming and J lost 5 bases, with 20 bases between them. Germline CDR1 reads MGHRA; CDR2 reads YSYEKL. The CDR3 runs to 17 residues. As DNA, the CDR3 is TGCGCCAGCAGCCAAGCGGAAGGTGATTTCCACTTTTATGGCTACACCTTG. Protein: CASSQAEGDFHFYGYTL.

This clonotype occurred many times. This chain joins TRBV20-1 and TRBJ2-7, with TRBD2 matching over 11 bases. Germline V gene data show CDR1 as DFQATT and CDR2 as SNEGSKA (reference sequence). V lost 1 base to trimming and J lost 6 bases; unmatched junction nucleotides: 8. The CDR3 spans 15 residues. In nucleotides, the CDR3 is TGCAGTGCTAGAGTTGCTCTAGCGGGAGGAGGCGAGCAGTACTTC. Its protein product is CSARVALAGGGEQYF.

The chain is built from TRBV5-1 and TRBJ2-1, with 7 bases lining up with TRBD2. CDR3 length equals 13 residues. Germline V gene lookup returns CDR1 SGHRS and CDR2 YFSETQ. Germline trimming cut 2 bases from V and 10 bases from J; bases unmatched to any gene: 6. CDR3 nucleotide sequence: TGCGCCAGCAGCTTAGCGGGATCAGAAGAGCAGTTCTTC. This sequence encodes CASSLAGSEEQFF.

Many counts were recorded for this clonotype. Possible read error: a much larger clone is one base away. This chain connects TRBV6-1 to TRBJ1-1, with a possible D match to TRBD1 (5 bases). Per germline, CDR1 MNHNS and CDR2 SASEGT. The germline V and J ends were trimmed by 11 bases and 6 bases, with 13 bases remaining between them. The CDR3 runs to 11 residues. This CDR3 reads CAVSGDAEAFF. CDR3 nucleotide sequence: TGTGCCGTGTCGGGGGACGCTGAAGCTTTCTTT.

This clonotype occurred many times. CDR3 DNA: TGCAGTGAAACGCCAGGGGGCTATGAGCAGTTCTTC. Protein: CSETPGGYEQFF. The chain joins TRBV20-1 to TRBJ2-1, with 8 bases that match TRBD1. This CDR3 contains 12 residues. The ends lost 7 bases at V and 8 bases at J; junction bases unmatched: 7. Germline V lookup: CDR1 DFQATT, CDR2 SNEGSKA (reference sequence).

The chain carries TRBV4-1 and TRBJ2-1; TRBD1 is a possible D gene (6 bases). Germline V gene lookup returns CDR1 MGHRA and CDR2 YSYEKL. With 1 base removed from V and 1 base from J, the gap between germline ends came to 17 bases. The CDR3 sequence is 18 residues long. In DNA form, the CDR3 reads TGCGCCAGCAGCCAAGGGGGTTACCGGGACATATCCTACAATGAGCAGTTCTTC. Translation: CASSQGGYRDISYNEQFF.

There are many counts of this clonotype. The chain employs TRBV12-3 or TRBV12-4 and TRBJ1-5; D unclear. The CDR3 length is 15 residues. The V gene lost 4 bases and the J gene lost 5 bases, with 15 bases spanning the gap. This chain's CDR3 is CASSSHDLGYQPQHF. The CDR3 coding sequence is TGTGCCAGCAGTTCACACGATTTAGGGTATCAGCCCCAGCATTTT.

Turning to this clonotype: One base away lies a much larger clone, so this may be a sequencing read error. This chain uses TRBV27 with TRBJ2-3; 8 bases match TRBD2. CDR1 is MNHEY, CDR2 SMNVEV, per germline (reference sequence). This CDR3 is built from 13 residues. The chain's CDR3 is CASRLGSGNTEYF. The CDR3 DNA reads TGTGCCAGCCGGTTGGGTAGCGGGAATACGGAGTATTTT.

The gene calls are TRBV2 and TRBJ2-3, with 8 bases matching TRBD2. Germline assignment: CDR1 SNHLY and CDR2 FYNNEI. The CDR3 has 14 residues. The V segment lost 2 bases and the J segment 5 bases; nucleotides outside the gene matches: 3. The CDR3 DNA sequence: TGTGCCAGCAGTGAACCTAGCGGGTTAGATACGCAGTATTTT. Its translation: CASSEPSGLDTQYF.

This clonotype has more than one count but fewer than ten. The chain uses TRBV7-2 and TRBJ2-5; 9 bases line up with TRBD1. This CDR3 is 14 amino acids long. V gave up 10 bases and J gave up 4 bases; unmatched junction bases: 10. Germline CDR1 is SGHTA and CDR2 is FQGNSA. The CDR3 loop is CATKQGASGETQYF. The CDR3 region has the DNA TGTGCCACTAAACAGGGGGCATCAGGAGAGACCCAGTACTTC. The full variable domain, its missing parts supplied by reference TRBV7-2 and TRBJ2-5, is GAGVSQSPSNKVTEKGKDVELRCDPISGHTALYWYRQSLGQGLEFLIYFQGNSAPDKSGLPSDRFSAERTGGSVSTLTIQRTQQEDSAVYLCATKQGASGETQYFGPGTRLLVL.

This clonotype was seen a few times. A read error may explain this, as a much larger clone is one base away. The chain links TRBV6-6 to TRBJ1-6; D possibly corresponds to TRBD1 (6 bases). Germline lookup yields CDR1 MNHNY and CDR2 SVGAGI (reference sequence). The CDR3 spans 17 residues. The CDR3 loop reads CASSYYPPGQDNSPIHF. The CDR3 bases are TGTGCCAGCAGTTACTATCCCCCGGGACAAGATAATTCACCCATCCACTTT.

Comment on this clonotype: A much larger clone lies a single base off, so this may be a read error. The CDR3 reads CSARPRGVAGADTQYF. CDR3 DNA: TGCAGTGCCCGACCCCGGGGAGTAGCGGGAGCGGATACGCAGTATTTT. The chain uses TRBV20-1 and TRBJ2-3; 9 nucleotides align to TRBD2. The CDR3 has 16 residues. The trim removed 6 bases at V and 6 bases at J, leaving 16 bases unmatched. CDR1 DFQATT and CDR2 SNEGSKA come from the germline V gene (reference sequence).

This clonotype was detected many times. The chain uses TRBV25-1 and TRBJ2-5; D not resolved. Trimming removed 3 bases at V and 4 bases at J, with 15 bases between. CDR1 MGHDK and CDR2 SYGVNS come from the germline V gene. The CDR3 is 15 amino acids. The CDR3 nucleotides are TGTGCCAGCAGTGAGCCAGGATCAGGACGAGAGACCCAGTACTTC. This encodes CASSEPGSGRETQYF.

This clonotype was seen many times. This chain links TRBV28 with TRBJ1-2; TRBD1 aligns across 9 bases. J was trimmed by 6 bases and V by 6 bases; bases with no gene match: 5. The CDR3 loop spans 13 amino acids. Germline lookup yields CDR1 MDHEN and CDR2 SYDVKM. CDR3 bases: TGTGCCAGCAGACCACAGGGGGCGAATGGCTACACCTTC. Encoded protein: CASRPQGANGYTF.

The V gene is TRBV7-2, the J gene TRBJ2-7, with 7 bases identical to TRBD1. The germline V gene encodes CDR1 SGHTA and CDR2 FQGNSA. The CDR3 contains 15 residues. The J segment lost 5 bases and the V segment lost 4 bases, leaving 11 bases of the junction unmatched. CDR3 sequence (DNA): TGTGCCAGCAGCTCCCAGTCCGGACAGGCCCACGAGCAGTACTTC. Protein: CASSSQSGQAHEQYF.